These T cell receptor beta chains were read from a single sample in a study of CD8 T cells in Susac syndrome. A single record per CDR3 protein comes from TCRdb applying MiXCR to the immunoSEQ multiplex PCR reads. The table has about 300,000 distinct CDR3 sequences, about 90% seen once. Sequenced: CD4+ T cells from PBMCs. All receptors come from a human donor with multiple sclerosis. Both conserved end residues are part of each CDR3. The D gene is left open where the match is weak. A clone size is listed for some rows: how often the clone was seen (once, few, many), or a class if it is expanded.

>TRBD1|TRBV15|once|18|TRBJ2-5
CATSRDLPGQTFQETQYF
TGTGCCACCAGCAGAGACCTCCCGGGACAGACTTTTCAAGAGACCCAGTACTTC
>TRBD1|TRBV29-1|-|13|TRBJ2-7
CSVRDRALGEQYF
TGCAGCGTCCGGGACAGGGCCCTCGGCGAGCAGTACTTC
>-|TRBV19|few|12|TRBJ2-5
CASSPIGETQYF
TGTGCCAGTAGCCCTATCGGGGAGACCCAGTACTTC
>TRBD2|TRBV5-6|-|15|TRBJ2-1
CASSLVAGGSNEQFF
TGTGCCAGCAGCTTGGTCGCGGGGGGGTCCAATGAGCAGTTCTTC
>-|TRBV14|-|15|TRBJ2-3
CASSQGGTGTDTQYF
TGTGCCAGCAGCCAGGGTGGGACCGGCACAGATACGCAGTATTTT
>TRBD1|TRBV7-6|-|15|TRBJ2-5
CASSGNRGQQETQYF
TGTGCCAGCAGCGGTAACAGGGGGCAGCAAGAGACCCAGTACTTC
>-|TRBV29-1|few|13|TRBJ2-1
CSVTWRGSGEQFF
TGCAGCGTGACGTGGCGGGGAAGCGGTGAGCAGTTCTTC
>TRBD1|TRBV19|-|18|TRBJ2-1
CASSMTSPGTVSYNEQFF
TGTGCCAGTAGTATGACCTCTCCCGGGACAGTCTCCTACAATGAGCAGTTCTTC
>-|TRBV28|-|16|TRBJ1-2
CASSPPQPQAIYGYTF
TGTGCCAGCAGCCCCCCCCAGCCCCAAGCAATCTATGGCTACACCTTC
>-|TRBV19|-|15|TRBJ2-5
CASSPLGAHQETQYF
TGTGCCAGTAGTCCCCTAGGGGCACACCAAGAGACCCAGTACTTC
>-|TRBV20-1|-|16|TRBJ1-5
CSAEAPGRFADQPQHF
TGCAGTGCTGAAGCCCCTGGGAGGTTCGCGGATCAGCCCCAGCATTTT
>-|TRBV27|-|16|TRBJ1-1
CASSLLRGRPNTEAFF
TGTGCCAGCAGTTTGTTGAGGGGCAGGCCGAACACTGAAGCTTTCTTT
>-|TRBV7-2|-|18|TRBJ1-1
CASSLGAGLLGVSTEAFF
TGTGCCAGCAGCTTAGGGGCAGGGCTCTTAGGGGTATCCACTGAAGCTTTCTTT
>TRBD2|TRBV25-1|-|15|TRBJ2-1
CASRVGLAGLNEQFF
TGTGCCAGCCGTGTCGGACTAGCGGGACTGAATGAGCAGTTCTTC
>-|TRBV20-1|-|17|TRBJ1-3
CSARDPGLWGHPNTIYF
TGCAGTGCTAGAGATCCAGGGCTCTGGGGCCACCCAAACACCATATATTTT
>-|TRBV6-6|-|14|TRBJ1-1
CASSYDGAGTEAFF
TGTGCCAGCAGTTACGACGGAGCAGGGACTGAAGCTTTCTTT
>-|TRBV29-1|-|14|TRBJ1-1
CSAYGHPMNTEAFF
TGCAGCGCCTACGGACACCCCATGAACACTGAAGCTTTCTTT
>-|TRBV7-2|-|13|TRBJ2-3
CASSLGPTDTQYF
TGTGCCAGCAGCTTGGGGCCCACAGATACGCAGTATTTT
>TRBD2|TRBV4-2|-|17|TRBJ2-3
CASSQEPGLGGTDTQYF
TGTGCCAGCAGCCAAGAACCGGGACTAGGTGGCACAGATACGCAGTATTTT
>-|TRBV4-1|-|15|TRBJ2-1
CASSQDRGRLNEQFF
TGCGCCAGCAGCCAAGACAGGGGACGCCTCAATGAGCAGTTCTTC
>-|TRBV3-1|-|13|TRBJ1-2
CASSQDGPPGYTF
TGTGCCAGCAGCCAAGATGGGCCCCCGGGCTACACCTTC
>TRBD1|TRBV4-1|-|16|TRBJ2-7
CASSQVEQGATYEQYF
TGCGCCAGCAGCCAAGTGGAGCAGGGGGCGACCTACGAGCAGTACTTC
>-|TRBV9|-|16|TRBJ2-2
CASSVVGGNRAGELFF
TGTGCCAGCAGCGTAGTAGGGGGTAACAGAGCCGGGGAGCTGTTTTTT
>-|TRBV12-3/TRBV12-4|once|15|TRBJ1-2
CASRPGRRTFYGYTF
TGTGCCAGCAGGCCGGGACGAAGGACCTTCTATGGCTACACCTTC
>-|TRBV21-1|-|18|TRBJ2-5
CASTTYTGTPDTQETQYF
TGTGCCAGCACCACCTATACGGGGACCCCAGACACCCAAGAGACCCAGTACTTC
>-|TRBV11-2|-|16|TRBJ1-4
CASSLQPRGSNEKLFF
TGTGCCAGCAGCTTACAACCCAGGGGATCTAATGAAAAACTGTTTTTT
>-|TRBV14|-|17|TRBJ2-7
CASSRSSVESPHYEQYF
TGTGCCAGCAGCCGATCGTCTGTTGAGAGTCCCCATTACGAGCAGTACTTC
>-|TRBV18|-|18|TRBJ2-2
CASSPNGAWTANTGELFF
TGTGCCAGCTCACCAAACGGGGCTTGGACAGCGAACACCGGGGAGCTGTTTTTT
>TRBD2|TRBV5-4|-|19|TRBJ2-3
CASSLVGGRAYTGADTQYF
TGTGCCAGCAGCTTGGTGGGCGGGAGGGCCTATACGGGAGCAGATACGCAGTATTTT
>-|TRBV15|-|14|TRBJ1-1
CATREGLAKVEAFF
TGTGCCACCAGGGAGGGATTAGCTAAAGTTGAAGCTTTCTTT
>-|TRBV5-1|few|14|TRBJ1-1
CASSLTGGDTEAFF
TGTGCCAGCAGCCTAACAGGCGGGGACACTGAAGCTTTCTTT
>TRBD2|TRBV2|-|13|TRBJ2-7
CASSPGTSHEQYF
TGTGCCAGCAGTCCCGGGACTAGTCACGAGCAGTACTTC
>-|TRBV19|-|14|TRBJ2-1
CASSSRASYNEQFF
TGTGCCAGTAGTAGCAGAGCCTCCTACAATGAGCAGTTCTTC
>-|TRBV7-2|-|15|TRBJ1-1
CASSRGSTPNTEAFF
TGTGCCAGCAGCCGAGGGAGCACCCCGAACACTGAAGCTTTCTTT
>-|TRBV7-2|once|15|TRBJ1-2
CASSLDVSLVNGYTF
TGTGCCAGCAGCTTAGACGTATCTCTCGTCAACGGCTACACCTTC
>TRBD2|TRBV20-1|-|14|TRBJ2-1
CSASRRGGSNEQFF
TGCAGTGCTAGTAGGCGGGGGGGTAGCAATGAGCAGTTCTTC
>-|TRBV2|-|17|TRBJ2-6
CASRTDRHSSGANVLTF
TGTGCCAGCAGGACCGACAGACACAGCTCTGGGGCCAACGTCCTGACTTTC
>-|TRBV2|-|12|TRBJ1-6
CASNEDRSPLHF
TGTGCCAGCAATGAGGACAGATCACCCCTCCACTTT
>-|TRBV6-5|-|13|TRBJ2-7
CASRPSGTYEQYF
TGTGCCAGCAGACCAAGCGGAACCTACGAGCAGTACTTC
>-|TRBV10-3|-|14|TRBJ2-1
CAISDERAYNEQFF
TGTGCCATCAGTGACGAGAGGGCCTACAATGAGCAGTTCTTC
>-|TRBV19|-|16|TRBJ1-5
CASSTIAHQGNQPQHF
TGTGCCAGTAGTACAATCGCCCACCAAGGTAATCAGCCCCAGCATTTT
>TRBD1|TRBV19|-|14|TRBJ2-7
CATSLGQGSLEQYF
TGTGCCACTAGCCTAGGACAGGGGTCTCTCGAGCAGTACTTC
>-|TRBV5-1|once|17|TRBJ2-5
CASSLEDSVTFQETQYF
TGCGCCAGCAGCTTGGAGGATAGCGTGACATTCCAAGAGACCCAGTACTTC
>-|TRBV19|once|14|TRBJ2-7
CASSIGTHTYEQYF
TGTGCCAGTAGTATAGGTACTCACACCTACGAGCAGTACTTC
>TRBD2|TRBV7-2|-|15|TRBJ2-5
CASSRGGFNAETQYF
TGTGCCAGCAGCCGGGGGGGTTTTAACGCAGAGACCCAGTACTTC
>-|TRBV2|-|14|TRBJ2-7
CALRETSRNYEQYF
TGTGCCCTTAGAGAAACTAGCAGGAACTACGAGCAGTACTTC
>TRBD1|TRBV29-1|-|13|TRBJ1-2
CSARTGAGDGYTF
TGCAGCGCCAGGACAGGGGCGGGGGATGGCTACACCTTC
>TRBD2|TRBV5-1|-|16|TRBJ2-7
CASSLEPLAGVDEQYF
TGCGCCAGCAGCTTAGAACCCCTAGCGGGAGTGGACGAGCAGTACTTC
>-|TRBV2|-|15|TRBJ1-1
CASSETQGTNTEAFF
TGTGCCAGCAGTGAAACTCAGGGGACGAACACTGAAGCTTTCTTT
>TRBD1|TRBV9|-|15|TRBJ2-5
CASSVVTGGGETQYF
TGTGCCAGCAGCGTAGTAACAGGGGGCGGAGAGACCCAGTACTTC
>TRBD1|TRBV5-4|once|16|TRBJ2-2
CASSSGGYVKTGELFF
TGTGCCAGCAGCTCAGGGGGATACGTGAAGACCGGGGAGCTGTTTTTT
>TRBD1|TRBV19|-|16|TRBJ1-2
CASSIPSTGRTYGYTF
TGTGCCAGTAGTATACCGTCGACAGGGAGGACCTATGGCTACACCTTC